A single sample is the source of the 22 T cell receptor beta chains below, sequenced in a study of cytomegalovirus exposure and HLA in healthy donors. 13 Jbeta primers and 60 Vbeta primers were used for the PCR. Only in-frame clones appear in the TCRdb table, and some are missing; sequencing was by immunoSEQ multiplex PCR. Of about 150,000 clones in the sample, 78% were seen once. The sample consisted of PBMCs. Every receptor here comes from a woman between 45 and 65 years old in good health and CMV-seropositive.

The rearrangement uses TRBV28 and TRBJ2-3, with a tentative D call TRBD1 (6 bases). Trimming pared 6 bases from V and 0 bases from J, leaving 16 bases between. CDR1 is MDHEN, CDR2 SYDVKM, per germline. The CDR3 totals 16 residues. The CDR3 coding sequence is TGTGCCAGCAGCTTTACAGGGTCCGCTAGCACAGATACGCAGTATTTT. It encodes CASSFTGSASTDTQYF.

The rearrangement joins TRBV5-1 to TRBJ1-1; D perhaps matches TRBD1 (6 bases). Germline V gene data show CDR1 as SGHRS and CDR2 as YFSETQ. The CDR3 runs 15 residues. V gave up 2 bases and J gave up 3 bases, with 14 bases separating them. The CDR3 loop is CASSFSGTRDTEAFF. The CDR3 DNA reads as TGCGCCAGCAGCTTCTCCGGGACACGGGACACTGAAGCTTTCTTT.

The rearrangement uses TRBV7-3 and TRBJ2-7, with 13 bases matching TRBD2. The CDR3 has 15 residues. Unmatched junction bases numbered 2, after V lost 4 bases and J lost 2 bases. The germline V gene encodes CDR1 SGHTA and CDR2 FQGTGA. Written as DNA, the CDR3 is TGTGCCAGCAGCTCGGGACTAGCGGGACCCTACGAGCAGTACTTC. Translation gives CASSSGLAGPYEQYF.

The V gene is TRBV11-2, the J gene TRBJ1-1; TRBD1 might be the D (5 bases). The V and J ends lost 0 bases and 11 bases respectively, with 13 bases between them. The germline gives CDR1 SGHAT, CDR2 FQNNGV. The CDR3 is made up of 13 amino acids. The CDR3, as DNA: TGTGCCAGCAGCTTAGATTTAGCAGGGCGGGCTTTCTTT. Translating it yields CASSLDLAGRAFF.

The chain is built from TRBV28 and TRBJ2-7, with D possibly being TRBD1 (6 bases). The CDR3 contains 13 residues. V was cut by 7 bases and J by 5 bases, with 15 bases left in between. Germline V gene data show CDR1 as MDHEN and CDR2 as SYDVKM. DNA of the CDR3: TGTGCCAGCATCCACGGCAGGGGACACGAGCAGTACTTC. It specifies CASIHGRGHEQYF.

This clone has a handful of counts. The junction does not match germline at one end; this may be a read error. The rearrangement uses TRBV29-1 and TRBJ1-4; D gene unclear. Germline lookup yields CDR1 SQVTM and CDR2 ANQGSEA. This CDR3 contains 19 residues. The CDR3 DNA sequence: TGCAGCGTTCCGACGTGGAAGCCTCGACGTCCCACAACTAATGAAAAAGTGTTTTTT. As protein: CSVPTWKPRRPTTNEKVFF.

Here the CDR3 reads CASRDRGYEQYF. The DNA for the CDR3 is TGTGCCAGCCGGGACAGGGGCTACGAGCAGTACTTC. The V call is TRBV2, the J call TRBJ2-7; 10 nucleotides align to TRBD1. This CDR3 spans 12 amino acids. With V trimmed by 8 bases and J by 3 bases, 1 base remained unmatched. Germline values: CDR1 SNHLY, CDR2 FYNNEI.

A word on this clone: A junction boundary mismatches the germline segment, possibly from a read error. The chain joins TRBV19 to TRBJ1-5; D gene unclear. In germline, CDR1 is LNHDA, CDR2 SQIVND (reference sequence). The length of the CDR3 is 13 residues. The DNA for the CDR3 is TGTGCCAGTAGTATTCCCCGCGGGCCAAAACCCATTTTT. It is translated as CASSIPRGPKPIF.

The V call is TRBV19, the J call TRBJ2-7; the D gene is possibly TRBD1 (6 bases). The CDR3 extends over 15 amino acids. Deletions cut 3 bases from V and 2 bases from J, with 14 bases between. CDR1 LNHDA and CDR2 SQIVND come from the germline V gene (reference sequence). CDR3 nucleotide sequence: TGTGCCAGTAGTATCCCAGGGGACACTACCTACGAGCAGTACTTC. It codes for CASSIPGDTTYEQYF.

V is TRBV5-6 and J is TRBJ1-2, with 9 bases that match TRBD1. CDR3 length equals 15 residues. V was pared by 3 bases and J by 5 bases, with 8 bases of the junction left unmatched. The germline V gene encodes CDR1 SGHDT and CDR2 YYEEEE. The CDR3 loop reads CASSSGTGKSYGYTF. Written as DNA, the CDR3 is TGTGCCAGCAGCTCCGGGACAGGGAAAAGTTATGGCTACACCTTC.

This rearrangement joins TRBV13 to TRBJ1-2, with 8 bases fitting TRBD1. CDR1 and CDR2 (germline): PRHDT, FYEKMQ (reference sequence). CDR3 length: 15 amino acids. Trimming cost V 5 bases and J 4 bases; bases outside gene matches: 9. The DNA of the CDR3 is TGTGCCAGCAGCAAAGACCAGGGGGCCGGCTATGGCTACACCTTC. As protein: CASSKDQGAGYGYTF.

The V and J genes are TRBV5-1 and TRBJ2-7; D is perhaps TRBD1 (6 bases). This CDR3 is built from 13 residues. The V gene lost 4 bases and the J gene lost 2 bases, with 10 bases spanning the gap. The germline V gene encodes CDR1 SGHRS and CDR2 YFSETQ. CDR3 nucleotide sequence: TGCGCCAGCAGCGTGCAGGGGACCTACGAGCAGTACTTC. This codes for CASSVQGTYEQYF.

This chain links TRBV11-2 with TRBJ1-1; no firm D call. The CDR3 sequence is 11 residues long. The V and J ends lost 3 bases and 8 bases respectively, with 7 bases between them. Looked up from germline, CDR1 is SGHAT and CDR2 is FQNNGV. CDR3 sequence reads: CASSFHLEAFF. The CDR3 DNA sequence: TGTGCCAGCAGCTTTCACTTGGAAGCTTTCTTT. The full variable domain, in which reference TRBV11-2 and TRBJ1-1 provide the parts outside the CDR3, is EAGVAQSPRYKIIEKRQSVAFWCNPISGHATLYWYQQILGQGPKLLIQFQNNGVVDDSQLPKDRFSAERLKGVDSTLKIQPAKLEDSAVYLCASSFHLEAFFGQGTRLTVV.

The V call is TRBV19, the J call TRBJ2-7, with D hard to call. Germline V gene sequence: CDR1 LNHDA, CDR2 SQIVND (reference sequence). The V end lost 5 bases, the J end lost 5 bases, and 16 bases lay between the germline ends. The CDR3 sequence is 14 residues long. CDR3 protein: CASSPRGGRDEQYF. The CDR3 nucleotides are TGTGCCAGTAGTCCCCGAGGTGGTCGGGACGAGCAGTACTTC.

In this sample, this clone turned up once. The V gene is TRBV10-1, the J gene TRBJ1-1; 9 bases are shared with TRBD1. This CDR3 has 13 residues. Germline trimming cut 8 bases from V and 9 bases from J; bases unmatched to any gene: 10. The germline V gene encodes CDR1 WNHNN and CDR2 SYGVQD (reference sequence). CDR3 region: CASPNRGRVQAFF. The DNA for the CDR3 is TGCGCCAGCCCCAACAGGGGGCGCGTACAAGCTTTCTTT.

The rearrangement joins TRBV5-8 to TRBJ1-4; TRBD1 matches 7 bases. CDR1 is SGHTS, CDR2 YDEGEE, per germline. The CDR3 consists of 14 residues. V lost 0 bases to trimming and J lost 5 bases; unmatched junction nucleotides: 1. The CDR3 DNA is TGTGCCAGCAGCTTGGGACAGGGCAATGAAAAACTGTTTTTT. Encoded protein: CASSLGQGNEKLFF.

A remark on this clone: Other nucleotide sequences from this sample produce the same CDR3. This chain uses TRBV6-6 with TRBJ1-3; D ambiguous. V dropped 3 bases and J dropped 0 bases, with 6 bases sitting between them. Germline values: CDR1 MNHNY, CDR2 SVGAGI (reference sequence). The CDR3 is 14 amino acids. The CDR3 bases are TGTGCCAGCAGTTATAGAGGCTCTGGAAACACCATATATTTT. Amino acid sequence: CASSYRGSGNTIYF.

In DNA, the CDR3 is TGCGCCAGCAACCACAGAGATTATGGCTACACCTTC. This sequence encodes CASNHRDYGYTF. This chain links TRBV10-2 with TRBJ1-2; no clear D gene. Trimming took 7 bases from V and 5 from J, leaving 11 bases between them. The CDR3 is 12 amino acids. Germline V gives CDR1 WSHSY, CDR2 SAAADI.

CDR3 loop: CASQGVEGYTF. CDR3 in DNA: TGTGCCAGTCAGGGGGTTGAGGGCTACACCTTC. The chain links TRBV10-3 to TRBJ1-2; 7 positions agree with TRBD1. Per germline, CDR1 ENHRY and CDR2 SYGVKD. The CDR3 is 11 residues long. The trim removed 10 bases at V and 8 bases at J, leaving 7 bases unmatched.

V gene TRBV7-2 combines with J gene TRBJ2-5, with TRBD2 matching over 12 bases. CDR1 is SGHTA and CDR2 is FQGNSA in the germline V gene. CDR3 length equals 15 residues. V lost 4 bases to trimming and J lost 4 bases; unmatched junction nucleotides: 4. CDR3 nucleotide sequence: TGTGCCAGCAGCTCCCCGACTAGCGGGAGAGAGACCCAGTACTTC. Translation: CASSSPTSGRETQYF.

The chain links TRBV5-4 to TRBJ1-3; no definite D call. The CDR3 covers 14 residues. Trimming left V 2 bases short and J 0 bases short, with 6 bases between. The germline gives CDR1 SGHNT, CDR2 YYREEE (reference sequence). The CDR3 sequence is CASSFWASGNTIYF. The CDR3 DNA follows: TGTGCCAGCAGCTTCTGGGCCTCTGGAAACACCATATATTTT.

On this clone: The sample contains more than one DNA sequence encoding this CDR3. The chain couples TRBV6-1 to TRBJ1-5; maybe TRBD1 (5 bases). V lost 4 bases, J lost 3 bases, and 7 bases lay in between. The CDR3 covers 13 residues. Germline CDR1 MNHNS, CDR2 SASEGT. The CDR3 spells CASSGGVNQPQHF. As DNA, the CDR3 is TGTGCCAGCAGTGGGGGGGTCAATCAGCCCCAGCATTTT.